This T cell receptor beta chain was retrieved from a study of T cells in Graves' hyperthyroidism and ophthalmopathy. TCR beta CDR3 regions were amplified from RNA. The HTBI set primed first-round TCR CDR3 RT-PCR. Via MiXCR, TCRdb re-called the multiplex PCR reads, giving one row per CDR3 protein. The table has hundreds of thousands of distinct CDR3 sequences, around 24% seen once. This clonotype was recorded at least ten times. The CDR3 extends over 12 amino acids. With 0 bases removed from V and 12 bases from J, the gap between germline ends came to 11 bases. Germline CDR1 and CDR2: ENHRY and SYGVKD. Isolation of PBMCs was performed on 9.5 to 10 ml fresh peripheral blood.

This TCR was recovered from a woman aged 25 to 45 with Graves' ophthalmopathy. V usage is TRBV10-3 and J usage is TRBJ1-1; the D is unclear. The sequenced sample consisted of blood. CDR3 DNA: TGTGCCATCAGTGAGTCCGGGGATGGGTCTTTCTTT. Amino acids: CAISESGDGSFF.